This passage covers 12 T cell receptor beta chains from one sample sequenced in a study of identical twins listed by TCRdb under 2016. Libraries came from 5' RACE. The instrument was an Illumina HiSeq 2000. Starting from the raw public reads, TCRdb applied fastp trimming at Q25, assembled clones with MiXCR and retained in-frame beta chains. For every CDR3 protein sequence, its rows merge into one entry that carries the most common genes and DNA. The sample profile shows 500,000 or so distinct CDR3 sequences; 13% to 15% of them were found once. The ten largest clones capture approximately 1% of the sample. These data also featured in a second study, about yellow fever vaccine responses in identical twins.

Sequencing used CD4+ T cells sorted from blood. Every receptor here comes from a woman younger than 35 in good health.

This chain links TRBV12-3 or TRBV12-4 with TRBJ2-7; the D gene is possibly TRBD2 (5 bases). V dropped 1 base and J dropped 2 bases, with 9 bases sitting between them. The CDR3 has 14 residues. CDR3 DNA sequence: TGTGCCAGCAGTTTAGAACTAGTCACCTACGAGCAGTACTTC. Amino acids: CASSLELVTYEQYF.

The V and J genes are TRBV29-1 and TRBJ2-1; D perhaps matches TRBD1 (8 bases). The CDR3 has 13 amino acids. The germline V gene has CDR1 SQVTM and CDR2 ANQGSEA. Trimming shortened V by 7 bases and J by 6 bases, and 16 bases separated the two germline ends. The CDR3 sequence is CSADREGGNEQFF. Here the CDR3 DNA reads TGCAGCGCGGACAGGGAGGGGGGCAATGAGCAGTTCTTC.

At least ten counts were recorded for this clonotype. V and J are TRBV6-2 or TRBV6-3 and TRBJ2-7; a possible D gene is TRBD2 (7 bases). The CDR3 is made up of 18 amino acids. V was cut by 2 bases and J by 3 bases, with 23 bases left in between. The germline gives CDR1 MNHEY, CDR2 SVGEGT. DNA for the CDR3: TGTGCCAGCAGTTACGAGCAGGGGCGTGGCGGGAGAGACTACGAGCAGTACTTC. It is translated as CASSYEQGRGGRDYEQYF.

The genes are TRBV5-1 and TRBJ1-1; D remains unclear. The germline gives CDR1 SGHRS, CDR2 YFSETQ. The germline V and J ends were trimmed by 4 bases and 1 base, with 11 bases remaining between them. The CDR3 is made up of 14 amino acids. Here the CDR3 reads CASSGGPGNTEAFF. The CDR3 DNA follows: TGCGCCAGCAGCGGTGGTCCGGGGAACACTGAAGCTTTCTTT.

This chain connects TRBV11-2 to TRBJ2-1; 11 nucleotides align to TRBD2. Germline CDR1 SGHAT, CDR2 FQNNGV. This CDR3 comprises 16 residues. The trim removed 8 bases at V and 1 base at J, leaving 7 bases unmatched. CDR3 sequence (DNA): TGTGCCAGCGGAGTAGCGGGAGGGCATTCCTACAATGAGCAGTTCTTC. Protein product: CASGVAGGHSYNEQFF.

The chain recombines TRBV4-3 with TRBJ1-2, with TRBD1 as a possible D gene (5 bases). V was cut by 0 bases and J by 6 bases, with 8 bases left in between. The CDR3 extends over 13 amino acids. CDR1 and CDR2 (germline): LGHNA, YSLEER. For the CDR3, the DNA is TGCGCCAGCAGCCAAGACGGGACTCATGGCTACACCTTC. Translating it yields CASSQDGTHGYTF.

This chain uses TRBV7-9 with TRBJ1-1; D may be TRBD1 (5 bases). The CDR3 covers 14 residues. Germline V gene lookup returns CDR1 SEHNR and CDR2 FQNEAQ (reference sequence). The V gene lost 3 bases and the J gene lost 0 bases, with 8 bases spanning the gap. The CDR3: CASSFGAMNTEAFF. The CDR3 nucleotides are TGTGCCAGCAGCTTTGGGGCGATGAACACTGAAGCTTTCTTT.

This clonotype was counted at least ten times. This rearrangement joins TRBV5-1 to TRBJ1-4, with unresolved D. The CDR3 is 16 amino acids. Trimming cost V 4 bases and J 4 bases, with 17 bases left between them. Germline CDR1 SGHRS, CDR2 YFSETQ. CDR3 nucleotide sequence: TGCGCCAGCAGCGTGGGCTCAGGCCAACTTAATGAAAAACTGTTTTTT. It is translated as CASSVGSGQLNEKLFF.

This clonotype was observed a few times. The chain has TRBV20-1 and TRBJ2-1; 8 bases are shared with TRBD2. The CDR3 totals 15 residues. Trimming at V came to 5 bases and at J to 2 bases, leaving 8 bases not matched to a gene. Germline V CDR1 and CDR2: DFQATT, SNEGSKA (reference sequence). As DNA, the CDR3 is TGCAGTGCTGACCCGGGACTAGTGACCTACAATGAGCAGTTCTTC. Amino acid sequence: CSADPGLVTYNEQFF.

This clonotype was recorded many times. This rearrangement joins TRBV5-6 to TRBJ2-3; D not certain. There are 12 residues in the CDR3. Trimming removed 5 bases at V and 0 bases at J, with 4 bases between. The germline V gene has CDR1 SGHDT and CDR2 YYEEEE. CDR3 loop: CASRGSTDTQYF. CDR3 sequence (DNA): TGTGCCAGCAGGGGTAGCACAGATACGCAGTATTTT.

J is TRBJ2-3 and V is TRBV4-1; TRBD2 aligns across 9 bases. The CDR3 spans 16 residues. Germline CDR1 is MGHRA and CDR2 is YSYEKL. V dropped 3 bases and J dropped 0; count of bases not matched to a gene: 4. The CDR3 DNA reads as TGCGCCAGCAGCCAGATGAGCGGGAGGAGCACAGATACGCAGTATTTT. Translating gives CASSQMSGRSTDTQYF.

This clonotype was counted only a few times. The CDR3: CASSPPGTGTYEQYF. The CDR3 nucleotides read TGTGCCAGCAGTCCCCCAGGGACAGGGACCTACGAGCAGTACTTC. The chain uses TRBV25-1 and TRBJ2-7, with 9 bases fitting TRBD1. There are 15 residues in the CDR3. Trimming cost V 5 bases and J 2 bases; bases outside gene matches: 7. The germline gives CDR1 MGHDK, CDR2 SYGVNS.